These 10 T cell receptor beta chains were sequenced from one sample in a study of patients and donors after allogeneic stem cell transplantation. One entry per CDR3 protein results from TCRdb running MiXCR on the RT-PCR reads. The repertoire has about a million distinct CDR3 sequences, about a sixth of them found once; the top ten carry around 6%. The specimen was blood, either unsorted or a sorted T cell fraction (not recorded which). The receptors stem from a human donor who was either an allogeneic HSCT recipient or a stem cell or donor lymphocyte infusion donor (not recorded which). It is not recorded whose cells these are; they may come from a transplant donor.

At least ten counts were recorded for this clonotype. The J gene is TRBJ1-1, the V gene TRBV3-1; 8 nucleotides align to TRBD1. The CDR3 is 11 residues long. The germline V gene has CDR1 LGHDT and CDR2 YNNKEL (reference sequence). The V and J ends lost 3 bases and 11 bases, in that order; junction bases with no gene match: 2. This CDR3 reads CASSQTGEAFF. The CDR3 region has the DNA TGTGCCAGCAGCCAGACAGGGGAGGCTTTCTTT.

This clonotype was observed a single time. The rearrangement joins TRBV11-3 to TRBJ2-5; perhaps D is TRBD1 or TRBD2 (6 bases each). The CDR3 runs to 15 residues. Trimming removed 4 bases at V and 0 bases at J, with 12 bases between. Per the germline V gene, CDR1 is SGHNT and CDR2 is YENEEA. In nucleotides, the CDR3 is TGTGCCAGCAGCTCGGGGGACAAGGACCAAGAGACCCAGTACTTC. This gives the protein CASSSGDKDQETQYF.

The CDR3 sequence: CASSHSGNGNTIYF. The CDR3 bases are TGTGCCAGCAGCCACTCTGGAAATGGAAACACCATATATTTT. The chain recombines TRBV7-9 with TRBJ1-3; D is ambiguous. CDR3 length: 14 amino acids. Germline V gene sequence: CDR1 SEHNR, CDR2 FQNEAQ (reference sequence). Trimming removed 5 bases at V and 3 bases at J, with 11 bases between.

Only a few counts were recorded for this clonotype. The chain uses TRBV10-3 and TRBJ2-3, with 11 nucleotides matching TRBD1. Germline CDR1 is ENHRY and CDR2 is SYGVKD. This CDR3 is built from 15 residues. V was clipped by 5 bases and J by 6 bases; unmatched bases: 7. DNA of the CDR3: TGTGCCATCAGTACCGGGACAGGGGGGACGGATACGCAGTATTTT. This sequence encodes CAISTGTGGTDTQYF.

The V gene is TRBV29-1, the J gene TRBJ1-1; D may be TRBD1 (6 bases). The CDR3 runs to 13 residues. The V and J ends lost 3 bases and 3 bases respectively, with 11 bases between them. Germline CDR1 is SQVTM and CDR2 is ANQGSEA. CDR3 in amino acids: CSVDSGGDTEAFF. The CDR3 nucleotides are TGCAGCGTTGATTCCGGGGGCGACACTGAAGCTTTCTTT.

The chain combines TRBV13 with TRBJ2-5, with D possibly being TRBD1 (5 bases). V was clipped by 5 bases and J by 2 bases, with 18 bases between them. Germline V CDR1 and CDR2: PRHDT, FYEKMQ (reference sequence). The CDR3 spans 16 residues. This CDR3 reads CASSPPSKGRQETQYF. The CDR3 DNA reads TGTGCCAGCAGCCCCCCAAGTAAGGGGCGGCAAGAGACCCAGTACTTC. Looking up the rest from reference TRBV13 and TRBJ2-5 gives the full variable domain: AAGVIQSPRHLIKEKRETATLKCYPIPRHDTVYWYQQGPGQDPQFLISFYEKMQSDKGSIPDRFSAQQFSDYHSELNMSSLELGDSALYFCASSPPSKGRQETQYFGPGTRLLVL.

This clonotype was seen only a few times. The chain has TRBV6-5 and TRBJ1-2; maybe TRBD1 (5 bases). V lost 3 bases and J 5 bases, leaving 10 bases between the germline ends. The CDR3 has 13 amino acids. The germline V gene encodes CDR1 MNHEY and CDR2 SVGAGI. In DNA, the CDR3 is TGTGCCAGCAGTTATGGGACTCTGTATGGCTACACCTTC. As protein: CASSYGTLYGYTF.

This clonotype has just a few counts. This chain uses TRBV3-1 with TRBJ2-1, with 10 bases that match TRBD1. The germline V gene has CDR1 LGHDT and CDR2 YNNKEL (reference sequence). The CDR3 extends over 19 amino acids. V lost 4 bases to trimming and J lost 0 bases; unmatched junction nucleotides: 12. The CDR3, as DNA: TGTGCCAGCAGCCCGGAGACAGGGGGCATTTTCAGCTCCTACAATGAGCAGTTCTTC. It codes for CASSPETGGIFSSYNEQFF.

The chain combines TRBV20-1 with TRBJ2-7; TRBD2 aligns across 7 bases. The CDR3 is made up of 13 amino acids. Germline CDR1 DFQATT, CDR2 SNEGSKA (reference sequence). After removal of 6 bases from V and 4 bases from J, the junction contained 9 bases not matched to a gene. The CDR3 loop is CSAPPGRAYEQYF. CDR3 in DNA: TGCAGTGCACCCCCGGGGAGGGCTTACGAGCAGTACTTC.

This clonotype turned up a few times. V and J are TRBV6-5 and TRBJ2-3; D remains unclear. The CDR3 runs to 16 residues. Germline lookup yields CDR1 MNHEY and CDR2 SVGAGI. Trimming pared 0 bases from V and 0 bases from J, leaving 10 bases between. The CDR3: CASSYSGHTSTDTQYF. For the CDR3, the DNA is TGTGCCAGCAGTTACTCTGGGCATACTAGCACAGATACGCAGTATTTT.